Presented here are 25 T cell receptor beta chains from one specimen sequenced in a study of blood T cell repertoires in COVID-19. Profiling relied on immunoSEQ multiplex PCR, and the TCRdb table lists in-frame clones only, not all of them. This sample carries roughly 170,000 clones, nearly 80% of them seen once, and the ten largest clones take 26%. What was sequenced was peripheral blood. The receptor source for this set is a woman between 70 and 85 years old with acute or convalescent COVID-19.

The CDR3 region is CASKYSGGSSYEQYF. The CDR3 bases are TGTGCCAGCAAATACAGCGGGGGTAGCTCCTACGAGCAGTACTTC. The gene calls are TRBV6-5 and TRBJ2-7; 8 nucleotides align to TRBD2. In germline, CDR1 is MNHEY, CDR2 SVGAGI. The V and J ends lost 7 bases and 0 bases, in that order; junction bases with no gene match: 8. The CDR3 has 15 amino acids.

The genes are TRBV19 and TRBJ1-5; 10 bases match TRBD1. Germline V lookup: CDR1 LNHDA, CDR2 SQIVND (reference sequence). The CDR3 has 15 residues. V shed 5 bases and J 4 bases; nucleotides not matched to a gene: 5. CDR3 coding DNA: TGTGCCAGTAGTGACCGGACAGGGGGGAATCAGCCCCAGCATTTT. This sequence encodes CASSDRTGGNQPQHF.

The CDR3 sequence: CASSERTASTQETQYF. The CDR3 region has the DNA TGTGCCAGCAGTGAACGAACCGCTTCTACTCAAGAGACCCAGTACTTC. J is TRBJ2-5 and V is TRBV2; no clear D gene. The CDR3 has 16 amino acids. The germline gives CDR1 SNHLY, CDR2 FYNNEI. V was trimmed by 2 bases and J by 2 bases, leaving 15 bases between them.

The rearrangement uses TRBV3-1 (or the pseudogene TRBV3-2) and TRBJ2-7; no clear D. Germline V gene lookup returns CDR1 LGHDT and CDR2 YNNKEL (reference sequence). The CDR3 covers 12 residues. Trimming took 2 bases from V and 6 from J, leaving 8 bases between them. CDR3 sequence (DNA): TGTGCCAGCAGCCAAAGCCACGGCGAGCAGTACTTC. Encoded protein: CASSQSHGEQYF.

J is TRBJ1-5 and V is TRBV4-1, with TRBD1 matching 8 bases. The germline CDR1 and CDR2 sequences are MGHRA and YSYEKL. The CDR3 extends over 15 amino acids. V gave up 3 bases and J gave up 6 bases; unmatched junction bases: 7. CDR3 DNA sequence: TGCGCCAGCAGCCAGGGGCAGGGGGCCGTTCAGCCCCAGCATTTT. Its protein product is CASSQGQGAVQPQHF.

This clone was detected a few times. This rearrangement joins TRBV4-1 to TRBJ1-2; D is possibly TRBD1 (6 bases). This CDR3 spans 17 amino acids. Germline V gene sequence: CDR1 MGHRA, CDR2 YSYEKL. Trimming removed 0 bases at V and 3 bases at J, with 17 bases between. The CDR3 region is CASSQEGYGPGDYGYTF. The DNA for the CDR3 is TGCGCCAGCAGCCAAGAAGGTTACGGCCCAGGGGACTATGGCTACACCTTC.

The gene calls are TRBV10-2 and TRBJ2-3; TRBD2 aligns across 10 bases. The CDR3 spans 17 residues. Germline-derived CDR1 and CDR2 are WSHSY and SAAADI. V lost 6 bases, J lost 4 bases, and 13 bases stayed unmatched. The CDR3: CASRGGLAGAPPDTQYF. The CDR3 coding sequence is TGCGCCAGCAGGGGGGGCCTAGCGGGAGCGCCCCCAGATACGCAGTATTTT.

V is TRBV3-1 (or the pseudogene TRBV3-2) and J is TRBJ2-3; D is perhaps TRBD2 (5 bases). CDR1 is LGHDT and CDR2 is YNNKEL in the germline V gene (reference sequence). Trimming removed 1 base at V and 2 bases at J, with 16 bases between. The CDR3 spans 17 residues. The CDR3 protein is CASSQGGDLAYTDTQYF. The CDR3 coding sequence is TGTGCCAGCAGCCAAGGGGGAGACTTAGCATACACAGATACGCAGTATTTT.

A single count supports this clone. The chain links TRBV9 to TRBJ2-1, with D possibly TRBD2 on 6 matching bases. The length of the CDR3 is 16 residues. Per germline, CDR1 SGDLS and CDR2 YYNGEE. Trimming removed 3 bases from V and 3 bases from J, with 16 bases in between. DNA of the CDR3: TGTGCCAGCAGCGCCGGGACTTCCCTGGTCTACAATGAGCAGTTCTTC. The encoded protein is CASSAGTSLVYNEQFF.

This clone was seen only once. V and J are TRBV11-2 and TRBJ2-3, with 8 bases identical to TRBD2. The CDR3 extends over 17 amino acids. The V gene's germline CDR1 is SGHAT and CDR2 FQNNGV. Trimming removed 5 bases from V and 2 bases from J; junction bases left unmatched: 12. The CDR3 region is CASSPRQREPYTDTQYF. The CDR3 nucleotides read TGTGCCAGCAGCCCCCGTCAGCGGGAGCCCTACACAGATACGCAGTATTTT.

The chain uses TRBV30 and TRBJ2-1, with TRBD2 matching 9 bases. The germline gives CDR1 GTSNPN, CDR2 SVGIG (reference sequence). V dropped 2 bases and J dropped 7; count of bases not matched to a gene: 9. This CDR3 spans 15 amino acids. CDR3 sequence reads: CAWSKVAGVGNEQFF. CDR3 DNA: TGTGCCTGGAGTAAGGTAGCGGGAGTGGGAAATGAGCAGTTCTTC.

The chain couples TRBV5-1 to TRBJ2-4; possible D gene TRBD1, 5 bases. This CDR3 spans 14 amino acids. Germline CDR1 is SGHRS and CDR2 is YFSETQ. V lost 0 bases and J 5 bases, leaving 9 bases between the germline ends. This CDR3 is CASSLAQGQNIQYF. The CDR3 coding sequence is TGCGCCAGCAGCTTGGCGCAGGGCCAAAACATTCAGTACTTC.

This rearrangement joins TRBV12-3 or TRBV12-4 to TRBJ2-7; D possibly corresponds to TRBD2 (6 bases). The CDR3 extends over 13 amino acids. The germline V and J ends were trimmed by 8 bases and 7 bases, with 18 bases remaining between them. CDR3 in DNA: TGTGCCAGCGCCAGGGACTCCGCTCGTGAGCAGTACTTC. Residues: CASARDSAREQYF.

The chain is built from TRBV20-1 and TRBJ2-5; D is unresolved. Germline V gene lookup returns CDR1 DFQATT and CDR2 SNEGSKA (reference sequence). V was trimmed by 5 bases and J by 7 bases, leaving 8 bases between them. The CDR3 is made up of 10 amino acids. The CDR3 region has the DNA TGCAGTGCTTACCTCGGGACCCAGTACTTC. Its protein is CSAYLGTQYF.

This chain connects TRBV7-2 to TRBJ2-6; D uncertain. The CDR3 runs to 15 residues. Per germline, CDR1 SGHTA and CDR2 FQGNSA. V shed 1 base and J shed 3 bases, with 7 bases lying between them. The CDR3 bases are TGTGCCAGCAGCTTAGGGGCCGGTGGGGCCAACGTCCTGACTTTC. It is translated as CASSLGAGGANVLTF.

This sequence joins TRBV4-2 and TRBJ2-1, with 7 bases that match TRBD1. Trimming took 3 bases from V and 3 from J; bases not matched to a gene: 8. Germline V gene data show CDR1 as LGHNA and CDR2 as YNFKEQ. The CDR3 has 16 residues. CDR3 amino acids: CASSHSDRDSYNEQFF. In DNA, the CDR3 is TGTGCCAGCAGCCATTCGGATCGGGACAGCTACAATGAGCAGTTCTTC.

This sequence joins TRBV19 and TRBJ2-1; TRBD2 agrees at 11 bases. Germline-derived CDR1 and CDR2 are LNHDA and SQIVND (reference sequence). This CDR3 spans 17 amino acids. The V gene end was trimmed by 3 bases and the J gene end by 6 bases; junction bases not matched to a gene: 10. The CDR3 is CASSIMASGRKGNEQFF. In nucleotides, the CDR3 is TGTGCCAGTAGTATTATGGCTAGCGGGAGGAAGGGCAATGAGCAGTTCTTC.

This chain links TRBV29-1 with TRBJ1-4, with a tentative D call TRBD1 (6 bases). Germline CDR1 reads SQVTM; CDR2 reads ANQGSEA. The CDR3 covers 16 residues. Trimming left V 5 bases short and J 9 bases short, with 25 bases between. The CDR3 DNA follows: TGCAGCGTTTGGTGGAGCAGGGGCCCGACCTTCCAAAAACTGTTTTTT. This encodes CSVWWSRGPTFQKLFF.

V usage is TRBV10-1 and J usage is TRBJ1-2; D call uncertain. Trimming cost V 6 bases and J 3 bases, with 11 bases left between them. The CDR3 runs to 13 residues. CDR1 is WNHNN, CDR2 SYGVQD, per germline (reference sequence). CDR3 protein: CASSPSPDYGYTF. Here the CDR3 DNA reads TGCGCCAGCAGCCCCTCCCCGGACTATGGCTACACCTTC.

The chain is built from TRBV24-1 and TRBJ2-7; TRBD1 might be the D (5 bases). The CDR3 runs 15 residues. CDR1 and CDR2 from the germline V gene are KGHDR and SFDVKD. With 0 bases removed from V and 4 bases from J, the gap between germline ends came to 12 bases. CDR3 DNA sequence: TGTGCCACCAGTGATTTGAATAGGGGAAGGTACGAGCAGTACTTC. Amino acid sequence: CATSDLNRGRYEQYF.

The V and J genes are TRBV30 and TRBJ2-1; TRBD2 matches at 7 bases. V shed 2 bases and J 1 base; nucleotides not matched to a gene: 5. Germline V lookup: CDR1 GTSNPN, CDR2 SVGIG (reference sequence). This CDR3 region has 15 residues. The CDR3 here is CAWSQSGMSYNEQFF. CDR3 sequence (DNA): TGTGCCTGGAGTCAGAGCGGGATGTCCTACAATGAGCAGTTCTTC.

The CDR3 is CATSGFWEASYNSPLHF. The CDR3 coding sequence is TGTGCCACCAGTGGTTTCTGGGAGGCCTCCTATAATTCACCCCTCCACTTT. V usage is TRBV24-1 and J usage is TRBJ1-6; D not resolved. The ends were cut back, 5 bases at V and 0 bases at J, with 13 bases in the middle. Looked up from germline, CDR1 is KGHDR and CDR2 is SFDVKD. The CDR3 has 17 residues.

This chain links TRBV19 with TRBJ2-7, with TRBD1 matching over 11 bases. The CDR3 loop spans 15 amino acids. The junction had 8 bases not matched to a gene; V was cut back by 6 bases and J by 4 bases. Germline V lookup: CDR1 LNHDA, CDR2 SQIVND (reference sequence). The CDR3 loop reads CASSPAGQGAYEQYF. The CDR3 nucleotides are TGTGCCAGTAGCCCCGCAGGACAGGGGGCGTACGAGCAGTACTTC.

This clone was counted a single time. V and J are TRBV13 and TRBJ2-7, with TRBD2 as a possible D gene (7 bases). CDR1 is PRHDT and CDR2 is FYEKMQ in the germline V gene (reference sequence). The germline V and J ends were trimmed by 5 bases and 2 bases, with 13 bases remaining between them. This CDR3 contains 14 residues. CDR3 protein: CASSKAGHPYEQYF. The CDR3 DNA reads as TGTGCCAGCAGCAAAGCGGGACACCCCTACGAGCAGTACTTC.

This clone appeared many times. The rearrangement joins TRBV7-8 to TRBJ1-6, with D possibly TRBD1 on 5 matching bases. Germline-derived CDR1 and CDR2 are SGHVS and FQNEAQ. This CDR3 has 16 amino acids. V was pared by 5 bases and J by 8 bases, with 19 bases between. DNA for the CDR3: TGTGCCAGCAGCCGTCTAGGGGCGGGGGGACATTCACCCCTCCACTTT. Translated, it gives CASSRLGAGGHSPLHF.